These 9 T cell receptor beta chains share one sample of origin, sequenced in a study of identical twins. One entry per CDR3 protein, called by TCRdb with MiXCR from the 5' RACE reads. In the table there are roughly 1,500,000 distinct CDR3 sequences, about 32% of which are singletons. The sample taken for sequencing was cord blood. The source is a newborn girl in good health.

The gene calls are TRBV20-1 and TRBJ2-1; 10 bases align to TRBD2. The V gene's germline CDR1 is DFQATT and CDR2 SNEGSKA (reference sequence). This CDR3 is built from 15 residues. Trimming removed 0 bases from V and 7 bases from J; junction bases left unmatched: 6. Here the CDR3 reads CSARDGLAEINEQFF. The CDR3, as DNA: TGCAGTGCTAGAGATGGACTAGCGGAAATAAATGAGCAGTTCTTC.

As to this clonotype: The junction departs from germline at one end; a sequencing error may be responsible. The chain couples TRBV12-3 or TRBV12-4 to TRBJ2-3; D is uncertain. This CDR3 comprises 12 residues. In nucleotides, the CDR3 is TGTGCCGGCAGTCCAGACCGGGATACGCAGTATTTT. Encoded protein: CAGSPDRDTQYF.

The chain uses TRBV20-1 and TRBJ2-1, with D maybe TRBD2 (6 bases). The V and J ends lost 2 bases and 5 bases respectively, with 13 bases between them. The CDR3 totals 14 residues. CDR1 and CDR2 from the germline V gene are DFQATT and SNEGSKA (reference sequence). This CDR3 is CSARRGSRDNEQFF. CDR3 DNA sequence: TGCAGTGCTAGACGGGGGAGTCGGGACAATGAGCAGTTCTTC.

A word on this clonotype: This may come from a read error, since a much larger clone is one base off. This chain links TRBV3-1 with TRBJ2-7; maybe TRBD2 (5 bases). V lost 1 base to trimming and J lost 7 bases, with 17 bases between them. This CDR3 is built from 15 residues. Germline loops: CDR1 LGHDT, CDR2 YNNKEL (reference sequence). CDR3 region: CASSQALAFNNEQYF. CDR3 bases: TGTGCCAGCAGCCAAGCGCTAGCCTTTAACAATGAGCAGTACTTC.

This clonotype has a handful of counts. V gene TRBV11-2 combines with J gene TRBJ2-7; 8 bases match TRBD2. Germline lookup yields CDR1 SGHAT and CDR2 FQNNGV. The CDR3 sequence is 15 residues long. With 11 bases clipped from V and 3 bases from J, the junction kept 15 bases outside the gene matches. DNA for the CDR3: TGTGCCGGCACCACCGTGGGCGGGGGGATCTACGAGCAGTACTTC. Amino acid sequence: CAGTTVGGGIYEQYF.

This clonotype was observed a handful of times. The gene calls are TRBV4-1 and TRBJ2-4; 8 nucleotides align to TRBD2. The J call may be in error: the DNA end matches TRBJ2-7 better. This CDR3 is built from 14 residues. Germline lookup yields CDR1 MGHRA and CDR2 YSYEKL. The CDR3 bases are TGCGCCAGCAGCCAACAGCGGGGGTCCTACGAGCAGTACTTC. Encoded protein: CASSQQRGSYEQYF.

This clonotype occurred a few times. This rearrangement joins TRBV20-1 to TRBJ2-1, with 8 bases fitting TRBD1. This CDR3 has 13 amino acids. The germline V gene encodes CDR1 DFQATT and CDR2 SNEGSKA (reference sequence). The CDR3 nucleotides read TGCAGCCCCGGACAGGGTTCCTACAATGAGCAGTTCTTC. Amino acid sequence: CSPGQGSYNEQFF.

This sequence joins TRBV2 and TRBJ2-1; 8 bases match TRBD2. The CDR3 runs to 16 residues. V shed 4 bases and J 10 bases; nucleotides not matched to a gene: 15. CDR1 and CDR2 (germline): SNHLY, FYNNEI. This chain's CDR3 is CASSGTPGLAGREQFF. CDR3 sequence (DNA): TGTGCCAGCAGTGGAACCCCCGGACTAGCTGGTCGGGAGCAGTTCTTC.

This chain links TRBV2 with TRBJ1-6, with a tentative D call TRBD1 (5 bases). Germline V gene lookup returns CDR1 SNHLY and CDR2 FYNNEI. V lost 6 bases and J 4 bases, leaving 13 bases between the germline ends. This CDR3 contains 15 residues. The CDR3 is CASSDRQSYNSPLHF. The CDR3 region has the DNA TGTGCCAGCAGCGATAGACAGTCTTATAATTCACCCCTCCACTTT.